Presented here are 27 T cell receptor beta chains from one specimen sequenced in a study of cytomegalovirus exposure and HLA in healthy donors. With 60 Vbeta and 13 Jbeta primers, the PCR was carried out. The protocol was immunoSEQ multiplex PCR, while the TCRdb copy is restricted to in-frame clones and leaves out a portion. The sample carries about 180,000 clones, 80% recorded once. The material sequenced was PBMCs. The receptor source for this set is a young man in good health and CMV-seronegative.

This sequence joins TRBV9 and TRBJ2-7, with 9 bases that match TRBD1. V dropped 0 bases and J dropped 4; count of bases not matched to a gene: 8. The CDR3 is made up of 16 amino acids. Germline-derived CDR1 and CDR2 are SGDLS and YYNGEE. The CDR3: CASSVGGTGTTYEQYF. CDR3 DNA: TGTGCCAGCAGCGTAGGAGGGACAGGGACGACTTACGAGCAGTACTTC.

Notes on this clone: The same CDR3 can be traced to other DNA sequences in this sample. V is TRBV7-3 and J is TRBJ2-7; 9 bases agree with TRBD2. V lost 2 bases, J lost 1 base, and 3 bases stayed unmatched. CDR1 and CDR2 (germline): SGHTA, FQGTGA. The CDR3 spans 15 residues. This chain's CDR3 is CASSLAGGPSYEQYF. The CDR3 DNA is TGTGCCAGCAGCTTAGCGGGAGGGCCGTCCTACGAGCAGTACTTC.

The CDR3 sequence is CASSSTGTSGRSSYEQYF. CDR3 coding DNA: TGTGCCAGCAGCTCAACCGGGACTAGCGGGAGGTCCTCCTACGAGCAGTACTTC. The chain carries TRBV7-2 and TRBJ2-7; 15 nucleotides align to TRBD2. The junction had 7 bases not matched to a gene; V was cut back by 4 bases and J by 0 bases. Germline V gene lookup returns CDR1 SGHTA and CDR2 FQGNSA. This CDR3 contains 18 residues.

This clone was detected only a few times. The rearrangement uses TRBV5-1 and TRBJ1-4; weak D call: TRBD1 (6 bases). Trimming cost V 8 bases and J 6 bases, with 23 bases left between them. The CDR3 is 16 amino acids. The germline V gene has CDR1 SGHRS and CDR2 YFSETQ. The CDR3 region has the DNA TGCGCCAGTGGAAGAGGGGGTCAACGCCCGGATGAAAAACTGTTTTTT. Its protein is CASGRGGQRPDEKLFF.

The J gene is TRBJ2-1, the V gene TRBV30; 12 positions agree with TRBD2. The CDR3 sequence is 15 residues long. The germline V gene has CDR1 GTSNPN and CDR2 SVGIG (reference sequence). The CDR3 spells CGLGGGLAGWGEQFF. The DNA for the CDR3 is TGTGGGCTGGGGGGCGGACTAGCGGGATGGGGGGAGCAGTTCTTC. The whole variable domain, remainder taken from reference TRBV30 and TRBJ2-1, is SQTIHQWPATLVQPVGSPLSLECTVEGTSNPNLYWYRQAAGRGLQLLFYSVGIGQISSEVPQNLSASRPQDRQFILSSKKLLLSDSGFYLCGLGGGLAGWGEQFFGPGTRLTVL.

J is TRBJ2-4 and V is TRBV5-4, with a possible D match to TRBD2 (7 bases). Trimming removed 5 bases at V and 1 base at J, with 16 bases between. The germline CDR1 and CDR2 sequences are SGHNT and YYREEE (reference sequence). The CDR3 contains 16 residues. In DNA form, the CDR3 reads TGTGCCAGCAGTCCTTCGGGGGGCGTCGCCAAAAACATTCAGTACTTC. Translating gives CASSPSGGVAKNIQYF.

The chain recombines TRBV10-3 with TRBJ1-6, with D tentatively TRBD1 (6 bases). CDR1 and CDR2 from the germline V gene are ENHRY and SYGVKD. This CDR3 region has 16 residues. V was pared by 2 bases and J by 7 bases, with 15 bases between. The CDR3 bases are TGTGCCATCAGTGAGGGGGGCCCCACCATGAATTCACCCCTCCACTTT. Its protein is CAISEGGPTMNSPLHF.

CDR3 amino acids: CASSVAGVAGELFF. CDR3 bases: TGTGCCAGCAGCGTTGCAGGGGTCGCCGGGGAGCTGTTTTTT. This chain joins TRBV7-3 and TRBJ2-2; D might be TRBD1 (6 bases). The germline V gene has CDR1 SGHTA and CDR2 FQGTGA. V was pared by 5 bases and J by 6 bases, with 13 bases between. The CDR3 contains 14 residues.

There are a few counts of this clone. The genes are TRBV6-5 and TRBJ1-1; 10 bases match TRBD1. CDR1 is MNHEY, CDR2 SVGAGI, per germline. Unmatched junction bases numbered 4, after V lost 5 bases and J lost 7 bases. The CDR3 runs 13 residues. The CDR3 sequence: CASSTTGGGEAFF. CDR3 DNA sequence: TGTGCCAGCAGTACGACAGGGGGCGGTGAAGCTTTCTTT.

The chain carries TRBV4-1 and TRBJ1-1, with D tentatively TRBD1 (5 bases). This CDR3 comprises 19 residues. The germline V gene has CDR1 MGHRA and CDR2 YSYEKL. V was pared by 0 bases and J by 5 bases, with 25 bases between. The CDR3 bases are TGCGCCAGCAGCCAAGATCTGGGGGTTTCTGGGGGGTGGTTTACTGAAGCTTTCTTT. Its protein product is CASSQDLGVSGGWFTEAFF.

V gene TRBV27 combines with J gene TRBJ2-7; 10 bases line up with TRBD1. Germline assignment: CDR1 MNHEY and CDR2 SMNVEV (reference sequence). The CDR3 length is 14 residues. V gave up 6 bases and J gave up 2 bases; unmatched junction bases: 4. Here the CDR3 reads CASSRDRGTYEQYF. In DNA, the CDR3 is TGTGCCAGCAGCCGGGACAGGGGTACCTACGAGCAGTACTTC.

The chain recombines TRBV5-1 with TRBJ1-1; tentative D call: TRBD1 (6 bases). In germline, CDR1 is SGHRS, CDR2 YFSETQ. This CDR3 has 16 residues. V lost 4 bases, J lost 1 base, and 17 bases lay in between. CDR3 amino acids: CASSPTGGAGNTEAFF. CDR3 in DNA: TGCGCCAGCAGCCCCACGGGGGGCGCGGGGAACACTGAAGCTTTCTTT.

V is TRBV11-2 and J is TRBJ2-1; possibly TRBD1 for D (5 bases). From germline, CDR1 is SGHAT and CDR2 FQNNGV. The CDR3 is 13 amino acids. Trimming took off 3 bases at V and 16 bases at J, with 19 bases between the two ends. The CDR3 is CASSLGDSRLYFF. In DNA form, the CDR3 reads TGTGCCAGCAGCTTGGGTGACAGCCGACTTTACTTCTTC. The whole variable domain, filled in from reference TRBV11-2 and TRBJ2-1, reads EAGVAQSPRYKIIEKRQSVAFWCNPISGHATLYWYQQILGQGPKLLIQFQNNGVVDDSQLPKDRFSAERLKGVDSTLKIQPAKLEDSAVYLCASSLGDSRLYFFGPGTRLTVL.

The rearrangement joins TRBV9 to TRBJ1-1, with a weak D call TRBD1 (5 bases). This CDR3 is 16 amino acids long. Germline CDR1 reads SGDLS; CDR2 reads YYNGEE. V was shortened by 1 base and J by 1 base, with 14 bases between the two germline ends. CDR3 in amino acids: CASSVSGGSENTEAFF. The CDR3 DNA is TGTGCCAGCAGCGTAAGCGGGGGGAGTGAGAACACTGAAGCTTTCTTT.

This chain joins TRBV27 and TRBJ1-5, with 9 bases identical to TRBD1. The junction had 8 bases not matched to a gene; V was cut back by 8 bases and J by 0 bases. This CDR3 has 16 residues. The germline CDR1 and CDR2 sequences are MNHEY and SMNVEV (reference sequence). The CDR3 loop is CASALQGAFSNQPQHF. The CDR3 coding sequence is TGTGCCAGCGCGTTACAGGGGGCCTTTAGCAATCAGCCCCAGCATTTT.

CDR3 nucleotide sequence: TGTGCCAGTAGTATAGAGGCACAGGTCTACGAGCAGTACTTC. Amino acids: CASSIEAQVYEQYF. The genes are TRBV19 and TRBJ2-7; a possible D gene is TRBD1 (5 bases). Trimming left V 0 bases short and J 3 bases short, with 9 bases between. Germline V lookup: CDR1 LNHDA, CDR2 SQIVND (reference sequence). The CDR3 totals 14 residues.

The chain recombines TRBV7-8 with TRBJ2-3; 7 nucleotides match TRBD1. The CDR3 totals 18 residues. Germline values: CDR1 SGHVS, CDR2 FQNEAQ. J gave up 0 bases and V 3 bases, and 12 bases lay outside the gene matches. The CDR3 bases are TGTGCCAGCAGCTTTGGGACAGCGCACACCGGGAGCACAGATACGCAGTATTTT. It is translated as CASSFGTAHTGSTDTQYF.

This sequence joins TRBV18 and TRBJ2-2; D gene uncertain. CDR3 length: 17 residues. V was clipped by 4 bases and J by 3 bases, with 18 bases between them. Germline V gene data show CDR1 as KGHSH and CDR2 as LQKENI. This CDR3 is CASSLNGASRDTGELFF. DNA for the CDR3: TGTGCCAGCTCACTTAACGGAGCCAGCCGAGACACCGGGGAGCTGTTTTTT.

The table lists this clone with a few counts. The gene calls are TRBV5-5 and TRBJ2-7; 12 bases line up with TRBD1. The CDR3 has 15 amino acids. Germline V gives CDR1 SGHKS, CDR2 YYEKEE (reference sequence). Trimming at V came to 0 bases and at J to 4 bases, leaving 2 bases not matched to a gene. CDR3 in DNA: TGTGCCAGCAGCTTGGGGGACAGGGGGCAATACGAGCAGTACTTC. It translates to CASSLGDRGQYEQYF.

The gene calls are TRBV30 and TRBJ2-3; 10 bases agree with TRBD2. The CDR3 has 13 residues. The trim removed 4 bases at V and 7 bases at J, leaving 5 bases unmatched. CDR1 and CDR2 from the germline V gene are GTSNPN and SVGIG (reference sequence). CDR3 bases: TGTGCCTGGAAGAGACTAGCGGGTAATACGCAGTATTTT. Protein product: CAWKRLAGNTQYF.

The chain couples TRBV5-1 to TRBJ1-5; D gene unclear. Trimming shortened V by 0 bases and J by 4 bases, and 5 bases separated the two germline ends. The CDR3 consists of 13 residues. Germline CDR1 is SGHRS and CDR2 is YFSETQ. The CDR3 loop is CASSLAGNQPQHF. The CDR3 region has the DNA TGCGCCAGCAGCTTGGCCGGGAATCAGCCCCAGCATTTT.

The V call is TRBV28, the J call TRBJ1-6, with 7 bases identical to TRBD1. Germline-derived CDR1 and CDR2 are MDHEN and SYDVKM. V trimming: 4 bases; J trimming: 6 bases; junction bases outside the gene matches: 6. The CDR3 runs to 15 residues. CDR3 bases: TGTGCCAGCAGTTCAGGGGGGCGAGTTAATTCACCCCTCCACTTT. It specifies CASSSGGRVNSPLHF.

The J gene is TRBJ2-7, the V gene TRBV6-5; 8 bases are a match to TRBD2. The CDR3 spans 15 residues. Germline CDR1 MNHEY, CDR2 SVGAGI. J lost 3 bases, V lost 4 bases, and 8 bases had no gene match. The CDR3 reads CASSSGGGFHYEQYF. CDR3 bases: TGTGCCAGCAGTTCCGGGGGGGGGTTCCACTACGAGCAGTACTTC.

This clone has only a few counts. The gene calls are TRBV4-1 and TRBJ2-3; no clear D gene. Germline lookup yields CDR1 MGHRA and CDR2 YSYEKL. V dropped 6 bases and J dropped 2 bases, with 6 bases sitting between them. There are 12 residues in the CDR3. The CDR3 nucleotides read TGCGCCAGCAGGTACAACACAGATACGCAGTATTTT. This encodes CASRYNTDTQYF.

This clone was recorded only once. The genes are TRBV7-3 and TRBJ1-1, with unresolved D. Trimming stripped 2 bases from V and 4 bases from J, with 14 bases between. Germline values: CDR1 SGHTA, CDR2 FQGTGA. This CDR3 contains 15 residues. CDR3 in amino acids: CASSLSSSAGTEAFF. The CDR3 nucleotides read TGTGCCAGCAGCTTATCGAGCTCGGCGGGCACTGAAGCTTTCTTT.

This clone was picked up a small number of times. The V call is TRBV2, the J call TRBJ2-7; unclear D gene. Germline-derived CDR1 and CDR2 are SNHLY and FYNNEI. The CDR3 is made up of 14 amino acids. V was trimmed by 2 bases and J by 2 bases, leaving 10 bases between them. The CDR3 is CASSEIASTYEQYF. The CDR3 DNA sequence: TGTGCCAGCAGTGAAATTGCTAGTACCTACGAGCAGTACTTC.

The V gene is TRBV27, the J gene TRBJ1-4; D may be TRBD1 (5 bases). The CDR3 is 15 amino acids. V was trimmed by 5 bases and J by 8 bases, leaving 18 bases between them. Germline assignment: CDR1 MNHEY and CDR2 SMNVEV (reference sequence). CDR3 bases: TGTGCCAGCAGTAACCCTGGGGGGGTAGGAGAAAAACTGTTTTTT. Amino acid sequence: CASSNPGGVGEKLFF.